The T cell receptor (beta chain) under discussion was sequenced for a study of blood T cells in healthy people across ages. Points from the study as a whole: The recorded TCR beta diversity per million T cells decreased in a roughly linear manner with age.

Germline V gene data show CDR1 as DFQATT and CDR2 as SNEGSKA (reference sequence). V lost 3 bases to trimming and J lost 6 bases, with 2 bases between them. CDR3 size: 9 residues. This clonotype was recorded many times. Antigen specificity is unknown. A J-beta primer mix and a sample-barcoded 5' primer were used in a second PCR of roughly 7 to 12 cycles. From the 5' RACE reads, TCRdb called clonotypes with MiXCR, one entry per CDR3 protein. The sample has approximately 810,000 distinct CDR3 sequences; about 30% are singletons. The extraction recovered at least 6 micrograms of total RNA per sample. The TCR originated in a woman aged 80 or over in good health. V is TRBV20-1 and J is TRBJ1-1, with no clear D. The sequenced sample consisted of blood. CDR3 DNA: TGCAGTGCTAGTCCTGAAGCTTTCTTT. Its protein is CSASPEAFF.